Shown below are 8 T cell receptor beta chains from a single sample sequenced in a study of blood T cell repertoires in COVID-19. Profiled with immunoSEQ multiplex PCR; TCRdb holds only in-frame clones, not every one. The sample holds tens of thousands of clones, more than 90% seen once. The source material was peripheral blood. The receptors originated from a man aged 60 to 75 with acute or convalescent COVID-19.

V and J are TRBV11-3 and TRBJ1-4; 8 nucleotides match TRBD1. The CDR3 loop spans 15 amino acids. Per germline, CDR1 SGHNT and CDR2 YENEEA. Germline trimming cut 4 bases from V and 5 bases from J; bases unmatched to any gene: 6. The CDR3 here is CASSSLTGENEKLFF. DNA of the CDR3: TGTGCCAGCAGCTCCCTGACAGGGGAGAATGAAAAACTGTTTTTT.

V gene TRBV12-3 or TRBV12-4 combines with J gene TRBJ1-1; TRBD1 is a possible D gene (5 bases). The CDR3 sequence is 13 residues long. V was clipped by 2 bases and J by 10 bases, with 14 bases between them. The CDR3 sequence is CASSLFREAAAFF. CDR3 DNA sequence: TGTGCCAGCAGTTTATTCAGGGAAGCTGCAGCTTTCTTT.

The chain is built from TRBV29-1 and TRBJ2-7; 7 bases are shared with TRBD2. V shed 5 bases, J shed 5 bases, and the junction held 6 bases outside the gene matches. The CDR3 runs 12 residues. CDR1 and CDR2 (germline): SQVTM, ANQGSEA. The chain's CDR3 is CSVTAGADEQYF. CDR3 coding DNA: TGCAGCGTTACGGCGGGAGCGGACGAGCAGTACTTC.

The chain joins TRBV9 to TRBJ2-3; 8 bases map to TRBD2. The junction had 4 bases not matched to a gene; V was cut back by 3 bases and J by 4 bases. Germline CDR1 reads SGDLS; CDR2 reads YYNGEE. This CDR3 spans 14 amino acids. CDR3 protein: CASSAGGGADTQYF. The CDR3 bases are TGTGCCAGCAGCGCGGGAGGGGGGGCAGATACGCAGTATTTT.

The chain carries TRBV12-3 or TRBV12-4 and TRBJ1-2; weak D call: TRBD1 (5 bases). The CDR3 is 13 residues long. The V end lost 4 bases, the J end lost 4 bases, and 10 bases lay between the germline ends. CDR3 nucleotides: TGTGCCAGCAGTTCGGGCGGGGCCTATGGCTACACCTTC. Residues: CASSSGGAYGYTF.

V and J are TRBV24-1 and TRBJ2-7; D not certain. Germline V gene sequence: CDR1 KGHDR, CDR2 SFDVKD. The CDR3 is 14 amino acids. Deletions cut 4 bases from V and 2 bases from J, with 11 bases between. The CDR3 DNA follows: TGTGCCACCAGTGAACCCAGCGCCCCCTACGAGCAGTACTTC. Protein sequence: CATSEPSAPYEQYF.

CDR3 sequence (DNA): TGTGCCAGCATACTGTCCCGCGGGAGGGGGGACTCCTACGAGCAGTACTTC. This translates into CASILSRGRGDSYEQYF. The V gene is TRBV5-8, the J gene TRBJ2-7; 9 bases are shared with TRBD2. Germline CDR1 and CDR2: SGHTS and YDEGEE. The CDR3 consists of 17 residues. The V segment lost 6 bases and the J segment 0 bases; nucleotides outside the gene matches: 13.

This clone was counted once. The chain recombines TRBV7-2 with TRBJ1-5; TRBD1 is a possible D gene (6 bases). V was shortened by 4 bases and J by 1 base, with 17 bases between the two germline ends. The CDR3 contains 17 residues. In germline, CDR1 is SGHTA, CDR2 FQGNSA. CDR3 bases: TGTGCCAGCAGCTCGAGAGGGACACCCCTCAGCAATCAGCCCCAGCATTTT. It is translated as CASSSRGTPLSNQPQHF.